This entry describes one TCR beta chain. Its matching antigen is unknown. The data were taken from a study of post-analysis software for immune sequencing data. Notes on the study in general: Patients showed TRBV5-6, TRBV5-1 and TRBV20-1 among five TRBV segments more frequent than in controls. Multiple sclerosis patients had significantly lower normalized Chao1 diversity than controls.

This CDR3 contains 15 residues. V was pared by 1 base and J by 6 bases, with 13 bases between. Germline values: CDR1 LGHNT, CDR2 FRNRAP. TCR beta cDNA libraries included unique molecular identifiers. Between 1 and 10 million T cells gave rise to approximately 520,000 cDNA molecules. In TCRdb, the PCR reads were re-called with MiXCR into one record per CDR3 protein. The sample holds hundreds of thousands of distinct CDR3 sequences, approximately 60% seen once. The gene calls are TRBV12-5 and TRBJ2-4, with D possibly being TRBD2 (5 bases). This receptor was obtained from a girl aged 2 to 10 with multiple sclerosis. Sequences were obtained from blood. CDR3 nucleotides: TGTGCTAGTGGTTTGGGAATAGCGAGTAGAAACATTCAGTACTTC. It translates to CASGLGIASRNIQYF.